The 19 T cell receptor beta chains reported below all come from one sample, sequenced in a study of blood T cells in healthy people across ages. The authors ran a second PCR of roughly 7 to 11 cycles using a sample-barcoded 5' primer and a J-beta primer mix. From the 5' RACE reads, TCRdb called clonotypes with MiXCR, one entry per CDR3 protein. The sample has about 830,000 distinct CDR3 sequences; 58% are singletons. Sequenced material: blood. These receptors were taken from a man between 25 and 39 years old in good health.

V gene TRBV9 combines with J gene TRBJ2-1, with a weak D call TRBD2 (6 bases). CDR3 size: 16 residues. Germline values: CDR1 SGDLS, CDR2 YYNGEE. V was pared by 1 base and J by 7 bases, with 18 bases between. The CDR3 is CASSVPSSAGTNEQFF. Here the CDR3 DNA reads TGTGCCAGCAGCGTACCTAGTAGCGCGGGAACTAATGAGCAGTTCTTC.

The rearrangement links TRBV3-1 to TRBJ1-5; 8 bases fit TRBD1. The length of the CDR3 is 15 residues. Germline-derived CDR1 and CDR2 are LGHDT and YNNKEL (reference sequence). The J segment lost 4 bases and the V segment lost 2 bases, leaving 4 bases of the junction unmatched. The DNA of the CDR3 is TGTGCCAGCAGCCAACAGGGGGCCGGAAATCAGCCCCAGCATTTT. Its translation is CASSQQGAGNQPQHF.

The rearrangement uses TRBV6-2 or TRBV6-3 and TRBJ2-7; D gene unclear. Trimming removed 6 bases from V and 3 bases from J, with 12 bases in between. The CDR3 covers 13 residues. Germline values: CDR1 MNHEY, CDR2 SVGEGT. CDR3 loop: CASRELTYYEQYF. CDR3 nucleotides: TGTGCCAGCAGGGAATTAACTTACTACGAGCAGTACTTC.

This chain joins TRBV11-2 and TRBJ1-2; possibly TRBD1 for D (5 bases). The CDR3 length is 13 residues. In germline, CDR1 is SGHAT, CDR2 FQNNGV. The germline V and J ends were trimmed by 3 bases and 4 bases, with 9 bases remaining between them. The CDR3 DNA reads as TGTGCCAGCAGCTTCGACGGGACCTATGGCTACACCTTC. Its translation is CASSFDGTYGYTF. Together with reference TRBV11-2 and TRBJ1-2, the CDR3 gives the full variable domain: EAGVAQSPRYKIIEKRQSVAFWCNPISGHATLYWYQQILGQGPKLLIQFQNNGVVDDSQLPKDRFSAERLKGVDSTLKIQPAKLEDSAVYLCASSFDGTYGYTFGSGTRLTVV.

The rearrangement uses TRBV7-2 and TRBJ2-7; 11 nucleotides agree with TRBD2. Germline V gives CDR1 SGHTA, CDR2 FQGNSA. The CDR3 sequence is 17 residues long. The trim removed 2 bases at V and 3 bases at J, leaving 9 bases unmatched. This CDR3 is CASSLHPGLAEIYEQYF. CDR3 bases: TGTGCCAGCAGCTTACATCCGGGACTAGCGGAGATCTACGAGCAGTACTTC.

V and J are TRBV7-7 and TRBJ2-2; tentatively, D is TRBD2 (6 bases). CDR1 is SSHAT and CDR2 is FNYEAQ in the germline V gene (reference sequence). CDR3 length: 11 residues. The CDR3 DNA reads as TGTGCGGTGGGAGGCACCGGGGAGCTGTTTTTT. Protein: CAVGGTGELFF.

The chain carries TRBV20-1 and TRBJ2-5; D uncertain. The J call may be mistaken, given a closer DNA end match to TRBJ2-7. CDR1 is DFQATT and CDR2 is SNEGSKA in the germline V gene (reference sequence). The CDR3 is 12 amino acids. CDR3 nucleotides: TGCAGTGCTAGATGGCTAGGCTACGAGCAGTACTTC. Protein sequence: CSARWLGYEQYF.

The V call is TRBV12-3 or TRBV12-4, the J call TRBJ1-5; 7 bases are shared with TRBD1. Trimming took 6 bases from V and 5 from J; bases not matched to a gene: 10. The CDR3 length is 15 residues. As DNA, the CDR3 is TGTGCCAGCAGGCTACTGGACAGGTTGGATCAGCCCCAGCATTTT. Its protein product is CASRLLDRLDQPQHF.

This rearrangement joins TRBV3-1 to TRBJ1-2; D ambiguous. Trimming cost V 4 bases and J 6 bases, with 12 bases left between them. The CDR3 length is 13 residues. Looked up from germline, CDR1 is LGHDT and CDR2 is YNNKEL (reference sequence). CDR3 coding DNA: TGTGCCAGCAGCCCCGTCAAATTACATGGCTACACCTTC. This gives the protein CASSPVKLHGYTF. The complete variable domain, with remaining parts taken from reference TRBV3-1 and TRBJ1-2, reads DTAVSQTPKYLVTQMGNDKSIKCEQNLGHDTMYWYKQDSKKFLKIMFSYNNKELIINETVPNRFSPKSPDKAHLNLHINSLELGDSAVYFCASSPVKLHGYTFGSGTRLTVV.

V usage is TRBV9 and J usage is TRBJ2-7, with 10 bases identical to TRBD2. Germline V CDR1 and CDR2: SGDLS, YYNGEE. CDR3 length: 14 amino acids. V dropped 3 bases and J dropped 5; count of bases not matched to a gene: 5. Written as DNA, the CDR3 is TGTGCCAGCAGCGCGAGCGGGAGGGATGACGAGCAGTACTTC. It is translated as CASSASGRDDEQYF.

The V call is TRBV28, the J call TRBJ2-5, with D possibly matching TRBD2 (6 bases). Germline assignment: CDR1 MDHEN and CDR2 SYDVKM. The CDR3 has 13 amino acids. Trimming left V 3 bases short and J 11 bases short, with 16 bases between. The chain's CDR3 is CASSLVAARGQYF. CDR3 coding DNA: TGTGCCAGCAGTTTGGTGGCCGCTCGGGGGCAGTACTTC.

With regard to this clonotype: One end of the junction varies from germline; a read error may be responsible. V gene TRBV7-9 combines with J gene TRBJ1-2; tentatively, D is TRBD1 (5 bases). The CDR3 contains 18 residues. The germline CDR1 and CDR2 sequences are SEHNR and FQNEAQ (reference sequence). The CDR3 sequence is CASSSLTGPLRAPNGCTF. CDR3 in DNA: TGTGCCAGCAGCTCCCTTACGGGGCCGTTAAGGGCCCCCAATGGCTGCACCTTC.

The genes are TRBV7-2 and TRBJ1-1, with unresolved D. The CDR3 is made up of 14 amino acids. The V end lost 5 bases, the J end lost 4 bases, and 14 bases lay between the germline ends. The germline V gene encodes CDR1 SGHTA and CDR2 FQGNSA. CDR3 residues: CASSPPVVCTEAFF. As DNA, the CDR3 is TGTGCCAGCAGCCCGCCGGTCGTGTGCACTGAAGCTTTCTTT.

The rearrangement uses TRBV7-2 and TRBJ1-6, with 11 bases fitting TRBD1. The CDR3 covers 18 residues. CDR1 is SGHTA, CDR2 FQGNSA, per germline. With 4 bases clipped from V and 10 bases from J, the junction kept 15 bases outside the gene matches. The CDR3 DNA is TGTGCCAGCAGCTACCGACCGGGACAGGGGGTCTCTCACTCACCCCTCCACTTT. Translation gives CASSYRPGQGVSHSPLHF.

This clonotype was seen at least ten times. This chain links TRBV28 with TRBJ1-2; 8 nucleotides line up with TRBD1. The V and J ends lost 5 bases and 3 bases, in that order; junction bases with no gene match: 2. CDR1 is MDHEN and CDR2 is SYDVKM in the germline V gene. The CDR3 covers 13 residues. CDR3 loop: CASSQTGDYGYTF. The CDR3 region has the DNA TGTGCCAGCAGTCAGACAGGGGACTATGGCTACACCTTC.

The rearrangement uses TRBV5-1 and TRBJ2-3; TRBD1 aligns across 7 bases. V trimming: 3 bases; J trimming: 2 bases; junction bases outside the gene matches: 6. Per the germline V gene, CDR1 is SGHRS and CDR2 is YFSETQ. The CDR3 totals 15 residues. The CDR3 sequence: CASSSGQLPTDTQYF. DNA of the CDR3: TGCGCCAGCAGCTCGGGACAGCTACCCACAGATACGCAGTATTTT.

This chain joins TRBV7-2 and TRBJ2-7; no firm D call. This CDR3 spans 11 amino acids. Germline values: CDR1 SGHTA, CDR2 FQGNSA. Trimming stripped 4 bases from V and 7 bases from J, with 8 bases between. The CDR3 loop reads CASSSFQEQYF. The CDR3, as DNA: TGTGCCAGCAGCTCATTCCAAGAGCAGTACTTC.

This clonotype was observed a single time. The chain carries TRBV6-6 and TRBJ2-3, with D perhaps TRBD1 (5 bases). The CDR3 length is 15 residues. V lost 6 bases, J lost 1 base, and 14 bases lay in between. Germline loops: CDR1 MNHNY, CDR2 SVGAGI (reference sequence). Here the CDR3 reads CASRSRAAGTDTQYF. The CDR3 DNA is TGTGCCAGCAGATCCAGGGCGGCGGGCACAGATACGCAGTATTTT.

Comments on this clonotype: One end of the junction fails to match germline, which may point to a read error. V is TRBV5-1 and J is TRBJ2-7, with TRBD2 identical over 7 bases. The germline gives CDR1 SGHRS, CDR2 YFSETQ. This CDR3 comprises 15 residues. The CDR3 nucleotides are TGCGCCAGCATCTTGGTATTCGGGGGGACTTACGAGCAGTACTTC. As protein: CASILVFGGTYEQYF.